A selection of T cell receptor beta chains follows, all from one sample in a study of T cells expressing NK-cell markers. With the 5' RACE reads reprocessed, TCRdb shows one record per CDR3 protein and no DNA. The sample table includes some 300,000 distinct CDR3 sequences. The specimen sequenced was blood T cells: a sorted CD56 or NKG2C T cell subset, CD4+ or CD8+ T cells, or bulk PBMC T cells (not recorded which). The receptors shown here come from a man younger than 35 in good health. The CDR3 runs from the conserved cysteine through the conserved F or W.

>TRBV19|TRBJ2-3
CASMGGDTQYF
>TRBV5-4|TRBJ2-5
CASSLFPETQYF
>TRBV29-1|TRBJ2-5
CSLRIGETQYF
>TRBV5-4|TRBJ2-3
CASSGTSGSPSTDTQYF
>TRBV6-5|TRBJ2-5
CASSYSGRERGETQYF
>TRBV7-6|TRBJ2-2
CASSSPRQGITGELFF
>TRBV5-6|TRBJ2-5
CASSYTAQETQYF
>TRBV20-1|TRBJ1-5
CSAPLGYSNQPQHF
>TRBV24-1|TRBJ1-2
CATSDRHSIGYTF
>TRBV5-1|TRBJ2-5
CASSSRGGKETQYF
>TRBV12-3/TRBV12-4|TRBJ2-5
CASRTRTAETQYF
>TRBV4-2|TRBJ2-7
CASSQPHGTEQYF
>TRBV29-1|TRBJ2-3
CSGSPSTDTQYF
>TRBV7-6|TRBJ2-5
CASSPGGNWGTETQYF
>TRBV6-5|TRBJ2-1
CASSYSASKQFF
>TRBV6-2/TRBV6-3|TRBJ2-7
CASSRDLPPNEQYF
>TRBV7-2|TRBJ2-3
CASSYGTSGSIDTQYF
>TRBV20-1|TRBJ1-1
CSAITTHQGPAFF
>TRBV20-1|TRBJ2-1
CSAIRLAGIDEQFF
>TRBV28|TRBJ1-1
CASRNGAGGTEAFF
>TRBV10-3|TRBJ2-1
CAISPTSGSYNEQFF
>TRBV29-1|TRBJ2-3
CSGGRGRSADTQYF
>TRBV7-9|TRBJ1-2
CASNNRDTSGYGYTF
>TRBV20-1|TRBJ2-5
CSLNPTSGQETQYF
>TRBV9|TRBJ2-1
CASSVERGGESLHNEQFF
>TRBV20-1|TRBJ2-2
CSATGERGTGELFF
>TRBV7-3|TRBJ2-2
CASSGTPDSGELFF
>TRBV5-1|TRBJ2-2
CASSFEVSGTGELFF
>TRBV27|TRBJ1-2
CASTELRAFTGKSSYGYTF
>TRBV5-1|TRBJ1-1
CASSLVGSDTEAFF
>TRBV5-1|TRBJ1-1
CASSLGDRDRTEAFF
>TRBV2|TRBJ2-1
CASSGLGPINEQFF
>TRBV7-2|TRBJ2-3
CASGHASTDTQYF
>TRBV7-9|TRBJ1-1
CASSFQGAGEAFF
>TRBV4-3|TRBJ2-2
CASSLAGGGELFF
>TRBV24-1|TRBJ2-1
CATSDFRWDRAYNEQFF
>TRBV5-1|TRBJ2-5
CASSPTGIGETQYF
>TRBV11-1|TRBJ2-1
CASRPGTGAYNEQFF
>TRBV7-2|TRBJ1-2
CASSLSRVSGYGYTF
>TRBV20-1|TRBJ1-5
CSARVGTLEGPQHF
>TRBV27|TRBJ2-1
CASSLRGRGYNEQFF
>TRBV20-1|TRBJ2-1
CSARGEREDNEQFF
>TRBV20-1|TRBJ1-1
CSARLRGGPFKNTEAFF
>TRBV12-3/TRBV12-4|TRBJ2-2
CASSNGATGELFF
>TRBV20-1|TRBJ2-5
CSARSYREQETQYF
>TRBV25-1|TRBJ2-7
CASRTKYEQYF
>TRBV29-1|TRBJ2-3
CSVEATLSTDTQYF